This section outlines one TCR beta chain sequence together with its context. Sequencing was at deep level. Data came from immunoSEQ multiplex PCR; TCRdb stores just in-frame clones and leaves some out. The repertoire holds about 690,000 clones, with roughly 87% as singletons. The data were obtained in a study of shared clonotypes between healthy human individuals. Study-level information: Three plates were used per donor for CD4 naive, three for CD4 memory, two for CD8 naive and one for CD8 memory.

CDR3 length equals 15 residues. Trimming at V came to 5 bases and at J to 1 base, leaving 5 bases not matched to a gene. The germline gives CDR1 SQVTM, CDR2 ANQGSEA. The chain uses TRBV29-1 and TRBJ2-1; TRBD1 aligns across 10 bases. Material for sequencing was memory CD8+ T cells from PBMCs. This sample's subset: CD45RO+ cells pooled with CCR7-negative TemRA cells. The receptor was isolated from a young man in good health. Some clones in this sample may be carry-over from other donors' samples. The CDR3 sequence is CSVSGTGDSYNEQFF. CDR3 in DNA: TGCAGCGTTTCAGGGACAGGGGATTCCTACAATGAGCAGTTCTTC.